The rows below give T cell receptor beta chains drawn from one sample of a study of cytomegalovirus exposure and HLA in healthy donors. Assay: immunoSEQ multiplex PCR; the TCRdb copy retains only in-frame clones and omits some. The sample contains 130,000 or so clones, around 72% of which appear only once. Input material: PBMCs. All receptors derive from a woman between 18 and 30 years old in good health and CMV-seronegative. CDR3s include the opening cysteine and the closing phenylalanine or tryptophan. The D gene is left open where the match is weak. Only some rows state a clone size, as once, few, many or a class for expanded clones.

TRBJ2-7	TRBD2	TRBV7-2	.	CASSVLAGDRYEQYF	TGTGCCAGCAGCGTACTAGCGGGAGATCGCTACGAGCAGTACTTC
TRBJ2-7	TRBD1	TRBV7-9	.	CASSLALSGTGLSYEQYF	TGTGCCAGCAGCTTAGCTTTATCCGGGACAGGGCTTTCCTACGAGCAGTACTTC
TRBJ1-2	.	TRBV27	.	CASSPRQANYGYTF	TGTGCCAGCAGTCCTAGACAGGCAAACTATGGCTACACCTTC
TRBJ2-7	TRBD2	TRBV30	.	CAWSGLAGLGEQYF	TGTGCCTGGAGCGGACTAGCGGGACTTGGCGAGCAGTACTTC
TRBJ2-7	TRBD2	TRBV7-2	.	CASSLARSSGSLYEQYF	TGTGCCAGCAGCTTAGCGCGAAGTAGCGGGTCCCTTTACGAGCAGTACTTC
TRBJ1-2	.	TRBV30	few	CAWSARRVALERSGYTF	TGTGCCTGGAGTGCCCGGAGGGTGGCCCTAGAACGTAGTGGCTACACCTTC
TRBJ1-2	.	TRBV7-9	.	CAIPGSYGYTF	TGTGCCATCCCAGGGTCCTATGGCTACACCTTC
TRBJ2-5	.	TRBV6-5	.	CASSDTQETQYF	TGTGCCAGCAGTGACACCCAAGAGACCCAGTACTTC
TRBJ2-7	TRBD2	TRBV10-2	.	CASSDDGRAYEQYF	TGCGCCAGCAGTGATGACGGGAGGGCCTACGAGCAGTACTTC
TRBJ2-3	.	TRBV7-2	.	CASSSVTFADTQYF	TGTGCCAGCAGCTCAGTGACATTTGCAGATACGCAGTATTTT
TRBJ2-3	.	TRBV19	few	CASSWGRDTQYF	TGTGCCAGTAGTTGGGGGAGGGATACGCAGTATTTT
TRBJ1-3	TRBD1	TRBV4-1	.	CASSSGDRAGNTIYF	TGCGCCAGCTCAAGCGGTGACAGGGCTGGAAACACCATATATTTT
TRBJ2-1	.	TRBV4-1	.	CASSLGASSYNEQFF	TGCGCCAGCAGCCTTGGAGCTAGCAGTTACAATGAGCAGTTCTTC
TRBJ2-3	TRBD2	TRBV30	.	CAWRGGTSTDTQYF	TGTGCCTGGCGGGGGGGGACTAGCACAGATACGCAGTATTTT
TRBJ1-1	.	TRBV10-3	.	CAISELAGNTEAFF	TGTGCCATCAGTGAGTTAGCGGGGAACACTGAAGCTTTCTTT
TRBJ1-5	.	TRBV18	few	CASSPAGGQPQHF	TGTGCCAGCTCACCAGCGGGGGGGCAGCCCCAGCATTTT
TRBJ2-1	.	TRBV7-7	.	CASSPGWTVYNEQFF	TGTGCCAGCAGCCCCGGGTGGACAGTTTACAATGAGCAGTTCTTC
TRBJ2-7	TRBD1	TRBV5-6	.	CASSPGTGGSMYEQYF	TGTGCCAGCAGCCCAGGGACAGGGGGCTCTATGTACGAGCAGTACTTC
TRBJ2-7	TRBD1	TRBV5-1	.	CASRKTGAYEQYF	TGCGCCAGCAGGAAAACAGGGGCCTACGAGCAGTACTTC
TRBJ2-1	.	TRBV12-5	once	CASSTGREYNEQFF	TGTGCTAGTTCAACGGGAAGAGAGTACAATGAGCAGTTCTTC
TRBJ2-7	TRBD2	TRBV11-2	.	CASSFKLLAGPYEQYF	TGTGCCAGCAGCTTTAAGCTACTAGCGGGTCCCTACGAGCAGTACTTC
TRBJ2-2	TRBD2	TRBV6-5	few	CATLAGDTGELFF	TGTGCCACACTAGCGGGAGATACCGGGGAGCTGTTTTTT
TRBJ1-1	.	TRBV5-1	.	CASSLLTMNTEAFF	TGCGCCAGCAGCTTGCTAACCATGAACACTGAAGCTTTCTTT
TRBJ1-2	TRBD1	TRBV18	.	CASSPGSDRPGSYTF	TGTGCCAGCTCACCAGGATCGGACAGGCCCGGAAGCTACACCTTC
TRBJ1-2	.	TRBV7-8	once	CASSLEGKPYGYTF	TGTGCCAGCAGCTTAGAGGGGAAACCCTATGGCTACACCTTC
TRBJ1-3	.	TRBV6-1	.	CASKQNSGNTIYF	TGTGCCAGCAAGCAAAACTCTGGAAACACCATATATTTT
TRBJ1-5	TRBD1	TRBV15	.	CATSSPGTGYQPQHF	TGTGCCACCAGCAGCCCCGGGACAGGGTATCAGCCCCAGCATTTT
TRBJ2-2	TRBD1	TRBV2	.	CASSDRDRGTGELFF	TGTGCCAGCAGTGATCGCGACAGGGGAACCGGGGAGCTGTTTTTT
TRBJ1-2	.	TRBV29-1	once	CSAELPGARSYGYTF	TGCAGCGCTGAACTACCTGGGGCTCGGAGCTATGGCTACACCTTC
TRBJ1-1	.	TRBV6-4	.	CASSKEANTEAFF	TGTGCCAGCTCGAAGGAGGCGAACACTGAAGCTTTCTTT
TRBJ2-5	TRBD2	TRBV28	few	CASSTVAGAYQETQYF	TGTGCCAGCAGTACAGTAGCGGGAGCGTACCAAGAGACCCAGTACTTC
TRBJ2-1	.	TRBV5-1	.	CASSPVGQGKGNEQFF	TGCGCCAGCAGCCCGGTCGGGCAGGGGAAAGGCAATGAGCAGTTCTTC
TRBJ1-1	.	TRBV5-1	.	CASSWGGSGLKNTEAFF	TGCGCCAGCAGCTGGGGGGGATCGGGACTTAAGAACACTGAAGCTTTCTTT
TRBJ2-7	TRBD1	TRBV7-8	.	CASSLRGTGVEQYF	TGTGCCAGCAGCTTACGAGGGACAGGGGTCGAGCAGTACTTC
TRBJ2-6	TRBD1	TRBV10-1	.	CASGTGDRSGANVLTF	TGCGCCAGCGGGACAGGGGATAGGTCTGGGGCCAACGTCCTGACTTTC
TRBJ2-7	.	TRBV14	.	CASSQDGGRRPYEQYF	TGTGCCAGCAGCCAAGATGGCGGAAGGAGACCCTACGAGCAGTACTTC
TRBJ2-1	.	TRBV5-6	.	CASSLRRAYNEQFF	TGTGCCAGCAGCTTGCGGCGGGCATACAATGAGCAGTTCTTC
TRBJ2-7	.	TRBV28	.	CASRSSQGPLSYEQYF	TGTGCCAGCAGGTCCTCTCAGGGTCCCCTATCCTACGAGCAGTACTTC
TRBJ1-4	.	TRBV2	.	CASSAGLTGEKLFF	TGTGCCAGCAGCGCGGGCCTTACTGGGGAAAAACTGTTTTTT
TRBJ1-1	.	TRBV30	.	CAWLLPGSVNTEAFF	TGTGCCTGGCTTCTCCCGGGATCTGTGAACACTGAAGCTTTCTTT
TRBJ1-2	.	TRBV2	.	CASSDVRGGYTF	TGTGCCAGCAGTGACGTCAGGGGTGGCTACACCTTC
TRBJ2-1	.	TRBV4-1	few	CASSLAIYRYNEQFF	TGCGCCAGCAGCCTCGCGATCTACAGGTACAATGAGCAGTTCTTC
TRBJ2-7	.	TRBV29-1	.	CSVHAGDYEQYF	TGCAGCGTTCATGCAGGGGACTACGAGCAGTACTTC
TRBJ2-5	TRBD1	TRBV5-1	.	CASSTNAGGETQYF	TGCGCCAGCAGCACCAACGCAGGGGGAGAGACCCAGTACTTC
TRBJ2-2	TRBD1	TRBV7-9	.	CASSLAGTGTGTGELFF	TGTGCCAGCAGCTTAGCGGGAACCGGGACAGGGACCGGGGAGCTGTTTTTT
TRBJ2-5	TRBD2	TRBV2	.	CASSTGLAGGQYF	TGTGCCAGCAGCACGGGACTAGCGGGAGGGCAGTACTTC
TRBJ2-5	TRBD2	TRBV7-2	.	CASSTPTSGRETQYF	TGTGCCAGCAGCACCCCGACTAGCGGGAGAGAGACCCAGTACTTC